This TCR beta chain was documented in a study of CD8 T cells in ankylosing spondylitis. This CDR3 comprises 17 residues. The V gene end was trimmed by 4 bases and the J gene end by 4 bases; junction bases not matched to a gene: 12. CDR1 and CDR2 (germline): SGHRS, YFSETQ. One entry per CDR3 protein results from TCRdb running MiXCR on the 5' RACE reads. The table records some 150,000 distinct CDR3 sequences, more than 9.5% of them present only once. Study-wide results and caveats: In ankylosing spondylitis blood, a motif of seven or eight highly homologous TCR beta variants appeared characteristic. Past research had described some motif variants in reactive arthritis synovial fluid and blood. The study looked at matched synovial fluid samples from ankylosing spondylitis patients. Disease-linked clones were reported to be significantly enriched there.

The table lists this clonotype with many counts. What it binds is not known. The chain couples TRBV5-1 to TRBJ2-2, with 8 bases identical to TRBD1. Sequenced material: blood, either unsorted or a sorted T cell fraction (not recorded which). The receptor's source is a female donor with ankylosing spondylitis or in good health (not recorded which). As DNA, the CDR3 is TGCGCCAGCAGCCCATCCCCGGACAGGGCCTTCACCGGGGAGCTGTTTTTT. Translation: CASSPSPDRAFTGELFF.